This is a list of T cell receptor beta chains from one sample in a study of T cell changes during pregnancy in multiple sclerosis. Sequencing used immunoSEQ multiplex PCR; TCRdb keeps in-frame clones, though not all of them. The sample records some 27,000 clones, roughly 90% being singletons. Sample: CD4+ T cells from peripheral blood mononuclear cells, taken in the first trimester of pregnancy. The source of these receptors is a female donor in good health, enrolled as a control in a pregnancy study. CDR3s include the opening cysteine and the closing phenylalanine or tryptophan. A D gene is named only where the DNA matches it firmly. Expanded clones are given a class, and other clones once, few, many or no size at all.

J: TRBJ2-1
D: TRBD2
size: NA
V: TRBV5-1
DNA: TGCGCCAGCAGCTTGGCACTAGCGGGGGGGATTAATGAGCAGTTCTTC
CDR3: CASSLALAGGINEQFF

J: TRBJ1-2
D: NA
size: NA
V: TRBV5-6
DNA: TGTGCCAGCAGCTTGGTCGGGCCGCGGGTGAGTGGCTACACCTTC
CDR3: CASSLVGPRVSGYTF

J: TRBJ2-7
D: NA
size: NA
V: TRBV10-3
DNA: TGTGCCATCAGTGAGGCCACCTACTACGAGCAGTACTTC
CDR3: CAISEATYYEQYF

J: TRBJ1-2
D: TRBD1
size: NA
V: TRBV6-5
DNA: TGTGCCAGCAGTTACCGACAGGGGGGAGGCTACACCTTC
CDR3: CASSYRQGGGYTF

J: TRBJ2-1
D: NA
size: NA
V: TRBV11-2
DNA: TGTGCCAGCAGCTTCCGGCCCTCAGCGGAAGCCTACAATGAGCAGTTCTTC
CDR3: CASSFRPSAEAYNEQFF

J: TRBJ2-3
D: TRBD2
size: NA
V: TRBV28
DNA: TGTGCCAGCAGTTCGACGCGGGAGGGCACAGATACGCAGTATTTT
CDR3: CASSSTREGTDTQYF

J: TRBJ2-7
D: NA
size: NA
V: TRBV6-5
DNA: TGTGCCAGCAGTTACGGCGGGGAGGCCTACGAGCAGTACTTC
CDR3: CASSYGGEAYEQYF

J: TRBJ2-3
D: TRBD1
size: NA
V: TRBV19
DNA: TGTGCCAGTAGTATTCGTCCCGGGACAGGGATCAAGTGGAGACTCACAGATACGCAGTATTTT
CDR3: CASSIRPGTGIKWRLTDTQYF

J: TRBJ2-2
D: NA
size: NA
V: TRBV19
DNA: TGTGCCAGTTGGAGTAGGACTGTTACCGGGGAGCTGTTTTTT
CDR3: CASWSRTVTGELFF

J: TRBJ1-6
D: NA
size: NA
V: TRBV28
DNA: TGTGCCAGCAGTTTTAGGGGGTCCCCCTCACCCCTCCACTTT
CDR3: CASSFRGSPSPLHF

J: TRBJ2-3
D: TRBD2
size: NA
V: TRBV7-2
DNA: TGTGCCAGCAGCTTAGCCCGGACTAGTATGGATACGCAGTATTTT
CDR3: CASSLARTSMDTQYF

J: TRBJ1-2
D: TRBD1
size: NA
V: TRBV6-4
DNA: TGTGCCAGCAGTCCCGGGACAGCTAACTATGGCTACACCTTC
CDR3: CASSPGTANYGYTF

J: TRBJ2-3
D: TRBD2
size: once
V: TRBV5-6
DNA: TGTGCCAGCAGTCCTGGACTAGCGGGGGAGTTAGATACGCAGTATTTT
CDR3: CASSPGLAGELDTQYF

J: TRBJ2-1
D: TRBD1
size: NA
V: TRBV7-9
DNA: TGTGCCAGCAGCTTAGGGGGGACAGTGGGGATTGAGCAGTTCTTC
CDR3: CASSLGGTVGIEQFF

J: TRBJ1-5
D: NA
size: NA
V: TRBV15
DNA: TGTGCCACCAGCCTGTATAGGGGGTTGAGCAATCAGCCCCAGCATTTT
CDR3: CATSLYRGLSNQPQHF

J: TRBJ2-2
D: TRBD1
size: NA
V: TRBV18
DNA: TGTGCCAGCTCACCGACGAGGACAGGGGCGGACACCGGGGAGCTGTTTTTT
CDR3: CASSPTRTGADTGELFF

J: TRBJ2-5
D: TRBD2
size: NA
V: TRBV10-3
DNA: TGTGCCATCAGTGAGTCGTGGCTAGCGGGACAAGAGACCCAGTACTTC
CDR3: CAISESWLAGQETQYF

J: TRBJ1-2
D: NA
size: NA
V: TRBV5-1
DNA: TGCGCCAGCAGCGCCGGAGAGAACTATGGCTACACCTTC
CDR3: CASSAGENYGYTF

J: TRBJ2-7
D: TRBD1
size: NA
V: TRBV18
DNA: TGTGCCAGCTCACCACCCGGGACAGGGGCAGGTTCCTACGAGCAGTACTTC
CDR3: CASSPPGTGAGSYEQYF

J: TRBJ1-2
D: TRBD1
size: once
V: TRBV6-1
DNA: TGTGCCAGCAGTGAAGACAGGGGGCATGCTAACTATGGCTACACCTTC
CDR3: CASSEDRGHANYGYTF

J: TRBJ2-3
D: NA
size: NA
V: TRBV4-1
DNA: TGCGCCAGCAGCCGAGGCGTACGAGAGGGAGATACGCAGTATTTT
CDR3: CASSRGVREGDTQYF

J: TRBJ2-3
D: TRBD1
size: NA
V: TRBV6-6
DNA: TGTGCCAGCACCCTGACAGGGACAGATACGCAGTATTTT
CDR3: CASTLTGTDTQYF

J: TRBJ2-7
D: NA
size: NA
V: TRBV13
DNA: TGTGCCAGCAGCTTCCGAGGGGGAAGCCACGAGCAGTACTTC
CDR3: CASSFRGGSHEQYF

J: TRBJ2-2
D: NA
size: NA
V: TRBV12-5
DNA: TGTGCTAGTGGTTTGACTCGGTCAGGGGACTACCGAATACCGGGGGAGCTGTTTTTT
CDR3: CASGLTRSGDYRIPGELFF

J: TRBJ1-6
D: TRBD1
size: NA
V: TRBV5-1
DNA: TGCGCCAGCAGCTTGGGACAGGGGAATTCACCCCTCCACTTT
CDR3: CASSLGQGNSPLHF

J: TRBJ2-1
D: NA
size: NA
V: TRBV5-1
DNA: TGCGCCAGCAGCTTTACGAGAACTGAGCAGTTCTTC
CDR3: CASSFTRTEQFF

J: TRBJ2-7
D: NA
size: few
V: TRBV11-3
DNA: TGTGCCAGCAGCCTGCGGGGATCCTACGAGCAGTACTTC
CDR3: CASSLRGSYEQYF

J: TRBJ1-2
D: TRBD1
size: once
V: TRBV4-2
DNA: TGTGCCAGCAGCCCCATACAGGGAGCGACCGGGACAGGCTCCTACACCTTC
CDR3: CASSPIQGATGTGSYTF

J: TRBJ2-5
D: TRBD2
size: NA
V: TRBV7-6
DNA: TGTGCCAGCAGCGTCCATTTTGCTAGCGGGGCACAAGAGACCCAGTACTTC
CDR3: CASSVHFASGAQETQYF

J: TRBJ2-1
D: TRBD2
size: NA
V: TRBV7-9
DNA: TGTGCCAGCACCCAGGCGTGGCTAGCGGGCTCCTACAATGAGCAGTTCTTC
CDR3: CASTQAWLAGSYNEQFF

J: TRBJ2-1
D: TRBD2
size: NA
V: TRBV18
DNA: TGTGCCAGCTCACCGTCTAGCGGCAATGAGCAGTTCTTC
CDR3: CASSPSSGNEQFF

J: TRBJ1-5
D: NA
size: NA
V: TRBV23-1
DNA: TGCGCCAGCAATCGGGGAGTGCGCGGCAATCAGCCCCAGCATTTT
CDR3: CASNRGVRGNQPQHF

J: TRBJ2-2
D: TRBD2
size: NA
V: TRBV7-9
DNA: TGTGCCAGCAGCCCCGGGACTAGCGAGAAGTCGGTCGGGGAGCTGTTTTTT
CDR3: CASSPGTSEKSVGELFF

J: TRBJ1-2
D: NA
size: once
V: TRBV7-3
DNA: TGTGCCAGCAGCTACCAAGGGGTCTTTGGCTACACCTTC
CDR3: CASSYQGVFGYTF

J: TRBJ2-7
D: NA
size: NA
V: TRBV20-1
DNA: TGCAGTGCTAGAAGGGCGCGGGGGCAGTACTTC
CDR3: CSARRARGQYF

J: TRBJ2-5
D: NA
size: NA
V: TRBV18
DNA: TGTGCCAGCTCAAGGCAGGAAGAGACCCAGTACTTC
CDR3: CASSRQEETQYF

J: TRBJ2-2
D: NA
size: NA
V: TRBV5-1
DNA: TGCGCCAGCAGCTTGGCCCTTGCGAACACCGGGGAGCTGTTTTTT
CDR3: CASSLALANTGELFF

J: TRBJ2-3
D: NA
size: few
V: TRBV6-1
DNA: TGTGCCAGCATCATCACAGATACGCAGTATTTT
CDR3: CASIITDTQYF

J: TRBJ1-1
D: TRBD1
size: few
V: TRBV28
DNA: TGTGCCAGCAGTTCCGCCGCCACAGGGGCCACTGAAGCTTTCTTT
CDR3: CASSSAATGATEAFF

J: TRBJ2-3
D: TRBD1
size: NA
V: TRBV7-2
DNA: TGTGCCAGCAGCTGGGACAGGGGGCCAGATACGCAGTATTTT
CDR3: CASSWDRGPDTQYF